The 17 T cell receptor beta chains below come from one sample, sequenced in a study of beta chain features in type 1 diabetes. Expressed TCRB transcripts got sequenced, as all isolated RNA was reverse transcribed. Produced via immunoSEQ multiplex PCR; TCRdb's table is partial and in-frame only. The sample yields 150,000 or so clones, 7.5% to 10% seen once. The sequencing sample was made of central memory CD4+ T cells from blood. The receptors originated from a woman younger than 30 in good health.

V usage is TRBV19 and J usage is TRBJ2-1; D gene ambiguous. V lost 7 bases, J lost 10 bases, and 11 bases lay in between. The CDR3 consists of 11 residues. Germline assignment: CDR1 LNHDA and CDR2 SQIVND (reference sequence). The CDR3 loop is CASTGFEEQFF. The CDR3 nucleotides are TGTGCCAGTACCGGGTTCGAGGAGCAGTTCTTC.

The CDR3 sequence is CASSQDLPAGTAYGYTF. The DNA for the CDR3 is TGTGCCAGCAGCCAAGATCTCCCCGCCGGGACAGCCTATGGCTACACCTTC. The V and J genes are TRBV4-2 and TRBJ1-2; 7 positions agree with TRBD1. The CDR3 runs 17 residues. J was trimmed by 4 bases and V by 0 bases; bases with no gene match: 11. The germline gives CDR1 LGHNA, CDR2 YNFKEQ.

This clone has just a few counts. CDR3 amino acids: CASSVGEGAHYGYTF. Here the CDR3 DNA reads TGTGCCAGCAGCGTAGGAGAGGGGGCTCACTATGGCTACACCTTC. The J gene is TRBJ1-2, the V gene TRBV9; 7 nucleotides line up with TRBD1. The CDR3 is 15 residues long. Germline V CDR1 and CDR2: SGDLS, YYNGEE. J lost 3 bases, V lost 0 bases, and 5 bases had no gene match.

This clone was recorded once. J is TRBJ1-4 and V is TRBV25-1, with a tentative D call TRBD1 (6 bases). This CDR3 is built from 15 residues. Trimming stripped 3 bases from V and 6 bases from J, with 14 bases between. Germline V gives CDR1 MGHDK, CDR2 SYGVNS. The CDR3 is CASSETGRGDEKLFF. The CDR3 DNA reads as TGTGCCAGCAGTGAGACGGGCAGGGGAGATGAAAAACTGTTTTTT.

This clone has only a few counts. V usage is TRBV30 and J usage is TRBJ2-7, with D possibly TRBD1 on 5 matching bases. Germline V gene sequence: CDR1 GTSNPN, CDR2 SVGIG (reference sequence). V lost 0 bases and J 9 bases, leaving 9 bases between the germline ends. The CDR3 runs to 11 residues. This CDR3 is CAWSVTVGQYF. In DNA form, the CDR3 reads TGTGCCTGGAGTGTGACAGTTGGGCAGTACTTC.

The gene calls are TRBV4-2 and TRBJ2-3; the match to TRBD2 covers 11 bases. CDR3 length: 18 residues. The V segment lost 0 bases and the J segment 3 bases; nucleotides outside the gene matches: 8. Germline CDR1 is LGHNA and CDR2 is YNFKEQ. CDR3 DNA: TGTGCCAGCAGCCAAGATCCGGGTAGCGGGGGGGGGACAGATACGCAGTATTTT. It codes for CASSQDPGSGGGTDTQYF.

The chain employs TRBV10-1 and TRBJ1-1, with a weak D call TRBD1 (5 bases). From germline, CDR1 is WNHNN and CDR2 SYGVQD (reference sequence). V was cut by 4 bases and J by 10 bases, with 16 bases left in between. The CDR3 has 13 residues. The chain's CDR3 is CASSGGQGERAFF. CDR3 DNA sequence: TGCGCCAGCAGTGGGGGCCAGGGTGAGAGAGCTTTCTTT.

V gene TRBV9 combines with J gene TRBJ2-3, with a weak D call TRBD1 (7 bases). The ends were cut back, 1 base at V and 6 bases at J, with 12 bases in the middle. The CDR3 is made up of 14 amino acids. From germline, CDR1 is SGDLS and CDR2 YYNGEE. The CDR3: CASSVQGGGDTQYF. The DNA for the CDR3 is TGTGCCAGCAGCGTACAGGGGGGCGGGGATACGCAGTATTTT.

This clone was seen at least ten times. The sample has other DNA sequences that encode this CDR3 too. This chain connects TRBV7-9 to TRBJ2-1; 9 bases fit TRBD2. After removal of 4 bases from V and 3 bases from J, the junction contained 4 bases not matched to a gene. This CDR3 is 15 amino acids long. Germline values: CDR1 SEHNR, CDR2 FQNEAQ (reference sequence). The CDR3 reads CASSSPAGGYNEQFF. CDR3 in DNA: TGTGCCAGCAGCTCACCAGCGGGGGGCTACAATGAGCAGTTCTTC.

The chain couples TRBV5-1 to TRBJ1-4; D not resolved. The CDR3 loop spans 15 amino acids. Per germline, CDR1 SGHRS and CDR2 YFSETQ. The germline V and J ends were trimmed by 0 bases and 3 bases, with 9 bases remaining between them. CDR3 region: CASSLVGAANEKLFF. The CDR3 DNA reads as TGCGCCAGCAGCTTGGTGGGAGCGGCTAATGAAAAACTGTTTTTT.

This rearrangement joins TRBV5-1 to TRBJ2-7, with 7 bases aligning to TRBD1. V lost 0 bases, J lost 3 bases, and 6 bases stayed unmatched. The CDR3 has 15 amino acids. Germline loops: CDR1 SGHRS, CDR2 YFSETQ. The CDR3 here is CASSLDLQGLYEQYF. Written as DNA, the CDR3 is TGCGCCAGCAGCTTGGACCTACAGGGGCTCTACGAGCAGTACTTC.

This clone was found a few times. DNA of the CDR3: TGTGCCAGCAGTTTATACTCGGGGTCCCATGGCTACACCTTC. Its protein product is CASSLYSGSHGYTF. The chain carries TRBV27 and TRBJ1-2, with no clear D. V was clipped by 1 base and J by 6 bases, with 12 bases between them. Germline CDR1 and CDR2: MNHEY and SMNVEV (reference sequence). The CDR3 spans 14 residues.

This clone was seen a few times. J is TRBJ1-4 and V is TRBV2; TRBD1 aligns across 7 bases. Germline CDR1 is SNHLY and CDR2 is FYNNEI. This CDR3 is built from 13 residues. V lost 6 bases and J lost 8; bases outside the gene matches: 6. In DNA form, the CDR3 reads TGTGCCAGCAGCGGGGACAGAGGAGAAAAACTGTTTTTT. Amino acid sequence: CASSGDRGEKLFF.

This clone was detected a few times. At one boundary the junction diverges from the germline segment, which might be a read error. The V call is TRBV2, the J call TRBJ2-5; D possibly corresponds to TRBD2 (6 bases). Germline V gene lookup returns CDR1 SNHLY and CDR2 FYNNEI. The CDR3 is 14 amino acids. CDR3 in amino acids: CASSVLGGKETQYF. The CDR3 DNA reads as TGTGCCAGCAGTGTTTTGGGGGGTAAAGAAACCCAGTACTTC.

This clone was counted a few times. This sequence joins TRBV4-2 and TRBJ2-7; 7 nucleotides align to TRBD2. From germline, CDR1 is LGHNA and CDR2 YNFKEQ. The length of the CDR3 is 15 residues. Trimming at V came to 0 bases and at J to 3 bases, leaving 5 bases not matched to a gene. CDR3 bases: TGTGCCAGCAGCCAAGACTCAGCGGGACGCTACGAGCAGTACTTC. Residues: CASSQDSAGRYEQYF.

The V and J genes are TRBV6-5 and TRBJ2-1; unclear D gene. V lost 6 bases and J lost 9, with 9 bases in between. Germline CDR1 is MNHEY and CDR2 is SVGAGI. The CDR3 runs to 11 residues. The CDR3 protein is CASRASGEQFF. Written as DNA, the CDR3 is TGTGCCAGCAGAGCTAGTGGTGAGCAGTTCTTC.

A few counts support this clone. This rearrangement joins TRBV6-5 to TRBJ2-7; TRBD2 matches at 7 bases. CDR1 is MNHEY, CDR2 SVGAGI, per germline. Unmatched junction bases numbered 4, after V lost 2 bases and J lost 6 bases. The CDR3 contains 13 residues. CDR3 protein: CASSYMGGGEQYF. CDR3 DNA sequence: TGTGCCAGCAGTTACATGGGGGGGGGCGAGCAGTACTTC.